A selection of T cell receptor beta chains follows, all from one sample in a study of cytomegalovirus exposure and HLA in healthy donors. Sequencing was performed with immunoSEQ multiplex PCR; in TCRdb, only in-frame clones are kept and a portion is missing. Here the sample spans 100,000 or so clones, around three quarters being singletons. The sample taken for sequencing was PBMCs. The receptors here all came from a female donor in good health and CMV-seronegative. Both conserved end residues are part of each CDR3. The order of the fields is CDR3 protein, CDR3 DNA, clone size, V gene, D gene, J gene. A D gene is named only where the DNA matches it firmly. Clone size is shown for a subset of rows, as once, few, many or a class of expanded clone.

CDR3: CASSQDRVYTF
DNA: TGTGCCAGCAGTCAGGACAGGGTTTACACCTTC
size: .
V: TRBV7-2
D: TRBD1
J: TRBJ1-2

CDR3: CASSWPGANVLTF
DNA: TGTGCCAGCAGCTGGCCTGGGGCCAACGTCCTGACTTTC
size: .
V: TRBV6-5
D: .
J: TRBJ2-6

CDR3: CASGSRGETQYF
DNA: TGTGCCAGCGGATCCAGAGGAGAGACCCAGTACTTC
size: .
V: TRBV5-4
D: .
J: TRBJ2-5

CDR3: CAWSVFRYEGGAPESYNEQFF
DNA: TGTGCCTGGAGTGTTTTTCGATATGAGGGGGGGGCCCCTGAGTCCTACAATGAGCAGTTCTTC
size: few
V: TRBV30
D: .
J: TRBJ2-1

CDR3: CASSEDGGGGLRDTQYF
DNA: TGTGCCAGCAGTGAAGACGGGGGCGGGGGGCTCCGGGATACGCAGTATTTT
size: .
V: TRBV6-1
D: TRBD2
J: TRBJ2-3

CDR3: CASSLFLGGGSLSNQPQHF
DNA: TGTGCCAGCAGCTTATTCCTAGGGGGTGGAAGTCTTAGCAATCAGCCCCAGCATTTT
size: once
V: TRBV7-2
D: .
J: TRBJ1-5

CDR3: CASTQGAASYEQYF
DNA: TGTGCCAGTACTCAGGGGGCTGCTAGCTACGAGCAGTACTTC
size: .
V: TRBV2
D: TRBD1
J: TRBJ2-7

CDR3: CASSYSSGNYGYTF
DNA: TGTGCCAGCAGTTACTCTTCAGGAAACTATGGCTACACCTTC
size: .
V: TRBV6-6
D: .
J: TRBJ1-2

CDR3: CASSPGGAANYGYTF
DNA: TGTGCCAGCTCACCAGGGGGGGCTGCTAACTATGGCTACACCTTC
size: .
V: TRBV18
D: .
J: TRBJ1-2

CDR3: CASSLLGTGGNNEQFF
DNA: TGTGCCAGCAGCTTATTGGGGACAGGGGGTAACAATGAGCAGTTCTTC
size: .
V: TRBV7-7
D: TRBD1
J: TRBJ2-1

CDR3: CASSLQGPNEKLFF
DNA: TGTGCCAGCAGCCTACAGGGGCCTAATGAAAAACTGTTTTTT
size: .
V: TRBV14
D: TRBD1
J: TRBJ1-4

CDR3: CASSRRQGSTDTQYF
DNA: TGTGCCAGCAGCCGGAGACAGGGTTCTACAGATACGCAGTATTTT
size: .
V: TRBV7-3
D: TRBD1
J: TRBJ2-3

CDR3: CASSQDPGTLGNTIYF
DNA: TGCGCCAGCAGCCAAGATCCCGGGACTCTTGGAAACACCATATATTTT
size: .
V: TRBV4-3
D: .
J: TRBJ1-3

CDR3: CASSRNRGREQYF
DNA: TGTGCCAGCAGCCGTAACAGGGGGCGGGAGCAGTACTTC
size: few
V: TRBV6-5
D: TRBD1
J: TRBJ2-7

CDR3: CASSLERGGTDTQYF
DNA: TGTGCCAGCAGCTTAGAGCGGGGGGGAACAGATACGCAGTATTTT
size: .
V: TRBV9
D: TRBD2
J: TRBJ2-3

CDR3: CASSSTGDEQFF
DNA: TGTGCCAGCAGCTCGACAGGGGATGAGCAGTTCTTC
size: .
V: TRBV13
D: TRBD1
J: TRBJ2-1

CDR3: CASSLQANREQYF
DNA: TGCGCCAGCAGCTTACAGGCTAATCGCGAGCAGTACTTC
size: .
V: TRBV5-1
D: .
J: TRBJ2-7

CDR3: CASSLVPLGGYNEKLFF
DNA: TGCGCCAGCAGCTTGGTCCCCCTAGGGGGCTATAATGAAAAACTGTTTTTT
size: .
V: TRBV5-1
D: TRBD1
J: TRBJ1-4

CDR3: CASSYPRGAGPSREQFF
DNA: TGTGCCAGCAGCTACCCACGAGGAGCGGGGCCCTCTAGGGAGCAGTTCTTC
size: .
V: TRBV5-6
D: TRBD2
J: TRBJ2-1

CDR3: CASSRTGGIGYTF
DNA: TGTGCCAGCTCGCGAACAGGGGGCATTGGCTACACCTTC
size: .
V: TRBV18
D: TRBD1
J: TRBJ1-2

CDR3: CATSRDPALDRRRSTDTQYF
DNA: TGTGCCACCAGCAGAGATCCCGCCCTGGACAGGAGGCGTAGCACAGATACGCAGTATTTT
size: .
V: TRBV15
D: TRBD1
J: TRBJ2-3

CDR3: CAWSVRGTNYGYTF
DNA: TGTGCCTGGAGTGTTCGGGGGACCAACTATGGCTACACCTTC
size: once
V: TRBV30
D: .
J: TRBJ1-2

CDR3: CASSQGAALDYGYTF
DNA: TGCGCCAGCAGCCAAGGGGCAGCCCTTGACTATGGCTACACCTTC
size: .
V: TRBV4-1
D: .
J: TRBJ1-2

CDR3: CASSAKDSSYEQYF
DNA: TGTGCCAGCTCAGCCAAGGACAGCTCCTACGAGCAGTACTTC
size: .
V: TRBV18
D: .
J: TRBJ2-7

CDR3: CASSLTGGAKGYTF
DNA: TGTGCCAGCAGCCTAACAGGGGGGGCCAAGGGCTACACCTTC
size: .
V: TRBV27
D: TRBD1
J: TRBJ1-2

CDR3: CASSVDLGQSYGYTF
DNA: TGTGCCAGCAGCGTAGACCTGGGACAAAGCTATGGCTACACCTTC
size: .
V: TRBV9
D: .
J: TRBJ1-2

CDR3: CASSWQTSGVQFF
DNA: TGTGCCAGCAGCTGGCAAACTAGCGGGGTGCAGTTCTTC
size: few
V: TRBV13
D: TRBD2
J: TRBJ2-1